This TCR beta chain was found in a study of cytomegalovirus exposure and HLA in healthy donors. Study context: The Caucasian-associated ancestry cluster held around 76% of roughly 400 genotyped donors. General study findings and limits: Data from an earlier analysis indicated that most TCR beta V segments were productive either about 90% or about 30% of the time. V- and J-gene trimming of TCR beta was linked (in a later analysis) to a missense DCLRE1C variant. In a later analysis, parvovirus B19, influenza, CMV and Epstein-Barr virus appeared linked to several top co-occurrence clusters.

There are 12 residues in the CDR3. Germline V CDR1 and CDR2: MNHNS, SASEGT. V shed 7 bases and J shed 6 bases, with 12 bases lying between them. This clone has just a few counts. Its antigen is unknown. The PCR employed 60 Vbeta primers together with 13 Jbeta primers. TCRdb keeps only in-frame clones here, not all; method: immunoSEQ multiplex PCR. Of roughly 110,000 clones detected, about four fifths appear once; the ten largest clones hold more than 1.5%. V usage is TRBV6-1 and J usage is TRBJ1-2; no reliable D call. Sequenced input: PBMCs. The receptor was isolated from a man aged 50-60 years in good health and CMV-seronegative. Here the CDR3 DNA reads TGTGCCAGCACCGTCCGGGGAGATGGCTACACCTTC. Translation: CASTVRGDGYTF.